These 23 T cell receptor beta chains came from one sample sequenced in a study of post-analysis software for immune sequencing data. Their antigens remain unidentified. The study, taken as a whole, reports: In patients, TRBV5-6, TRBV5-1 and TRBV20-1 belonged to four or five TRBV segments found more frequently than in controls.

TCR beta libraries were prepared from cDNA with unique molecular identifiers. A single record per CDR3 protein comes from TCRdb applying MiXCR to the PCR reads. The sample records 820,000 or so distinct CDR3 sequences, around 50% being singletons. Input material: blood. The receptors stem from a girl under 18 with multiple sclerosis.

J is TRBJ2-5 and V is TRBV3-1; tentatively, D is TRBD2 (5 bases). Germline CDR1 and CDR2: LGHDT and YNNKEL (reference sequence). V was shortened by 4 bases and J by 4 bases, with 19 bases between the two germline ends. CDR3 length equals 16 residues. The CDR3 reads CASSPRSPGSRETQYF. The CDR3 nucleotides are TGTGCCAGCAGCCCCCGATCCCCGGGGTCCCGAGAGACCCAGTACTTC.

This clonotype was observed many times. The J gene is TRBJ2-5, the V gene TRBV27; 9 bases match TRBD1. CDR1 is MNHEY, CDR2 SMNVEV, per germline (reference sequence). The CDR3 contains 14 residues. Unmatched junction bases numbered 5, after V lost 4 bases and J lost 5 bases. Written as DNA, the CDR3 is TGTGCCAGCAGTTCGACAGGGGGTAGGGAGACCCAGTACTTC. Amino acids: CASSSTGGRETQYF.

As concerns this clonotype: The germline gene is not matched at one end of the junction; a read error may be the cause. The gene calls are TRBV19 and TRBJ2-1; D is perhaps TRBD2 (5 bases). Per the germline V gene, CDR1 is LNHDA and CDR2 is SQIVND (reference sequence). The CDR3 is 18 residues long. The CDR3 spells CASSLTSPGSASYNEQVF. DNA for the CDR3: TGTGCCAGTAGCTTAACCTCCCCGGGGTCTGCCTCCTACAATGAGCAGGTCTTC.

The chain combines TRBV7-2 with TRBJ2-3, with TRBD2 matching 8 bases. Unmatched junction bases numbered 15, after V lost 7 bases and J lost 6 bases. The CDR3 totals 16 residues. Per the germline V gene, CDR1 is SGHTA and CDR2 is FQGNSA. For the CDR3, the DNA is TGTGCCAGCACTCAACCGGGGGGGGCGGAGGGTGATACGCAGTATTTT. Translated, it gives CASTQPGGAEGDTQYF. Combining the CDR3 with reference TRBV7-2 and TRBJ2-3 gives the whole variable domain GAGVSQSPSNKVTEKGKDVELRCDPISGHTALYWYRQSLGQGLEFLIYFQGNSAPDKSGLPSDRFSAERTGGSVSTLTIQRTQQEDSAVYLCASTQPGGAEGDTQYFGPGTRLTVL.

This rearrangement joins TRBV7-9 to TRBJ2-5; 7 bases are a match to TRBD2. V lost 5 bases to trimming and J lost 11 bases; unmatched junction nucleotides: 20. CDR1 and CDR2 (germline): SEHNR, FQNEAQ (reference sequence). This CDR3 contains 16 residues. CDR3 loop: CASSGVLLAVYNEQYF. In DNA form, the CDR3 reads TGTGCCAGCAGCGGGGTCTTGCTAGCGGTCTACAATGAGCAGTACTTC.

This clonotype was detected only a few times. The chain combines TRBV20-1 with TRBJ2-1; TRBD2 agrees at 11 bases. The CDR3 loop spans 14 amino acids. V dropped 2 bases and J dropped 6; count of bases not matched to a gene: 3. Germline CDR1 reads DFQATT; CDR2 reads SNEGSKA (reference sequence). CDR3 sequence: CSARPSGRPNEQFF. The CDR3 DNA follows: TGCAGTGCTAGACCTAGCGGGAGGCCCAATGAGCAGTTCTTC.

The CDR3 loop reads CATSRDRFGQFEAFF. CDR3 sequence (DNA): TGTGCCACCAGCAGAGATCGCTTCGGACAATTTGAAGCTTTCTTT. The chain is built from TRBV15 and TRBJ1-1; D might be TRBD1 (5 bases). Germline V CDR1 and CDR2: LNHNV, YYDKDF (reference sequence). The CDR3 runs to 15 residues. Deletions cut 0 bases from V and 7 bases from J, with 15 bases between. The full variable domain, in which reference TRBV15 and TRBJ1-1 provide the parts outside the CDR3, is DAMVIQNPRYQVTQFGKPVTLSCSQTLNHNVMYWYQQKSSQAPKLLFHYYDKDFNNEADTPDNFQSRRPNTSFCFLDIRSPGLGDTAMYLCATSRDRFGQFEAFFGQGTRLTVV.

This chain connects TRBV2 to TRBJ2-3; no definite D call. The CDR3 loop spans 16 amino acids. CDR1 and CDR2 (germline): SNHLY, FYNNEI. Trimming took off 6 bases at V and 0 bases at J, with 16 bases between the two ends. The CDR3 here is CASRKGRLMSTDTQYF. For the CDR3, the DNA is TGTGCCAGCAGGAAAGGTCGGCTTATGAGCACAGATACGCAGTATTTT.

This clonotype turned up a few times. J is TRBJ2-4 and V is TRBV5-6; D ambiguous. V was pared by 3 bases and J by 15 bases, with 22 bases between. Germline V CDR1 and CDR2: SGHDT, YYEEEE. This CDR3 is built from 14 residues. DNA for the CDR3: TGTGCCAGCAGCTCGCTATCGGGTTTTGTTTTGCGGTACTTC. It is translated as CASSSLSGFVLRYF.

The chain joins TRBV7-2 to TRBJ2-4; D not certain. The CDR3 is made up of 15 amino acids. Germline CDR1 SGHTA, CDR2 FQGNSA. The V end was cut by 6 bases, the J end by 0 bases, with 12 bases between. The CDR3 DNA is TGTGCCAGCAGAGACGGGCGTCTAGCCAAAAACATTCAGTACTTC. It specifies CASRDGRLAKNIQYF.

CDR3 amino acids: CATGTSGPYNEQFF. CDR3 DNA sequence: TGCGCCACCGGGACTAGCGGGCCTTACAATGAGCAGTTCTTC. The gene calls are TRBV5-1 and TRBJ2-1; 12 bases map to TRBD2. This CDR3 is built from 14 residues. Trimming removed 9 bases from V and 4 bases from J; junction bases left unmatched: 5. Per the germline V gene, CDR1 is SGHRS and CDR2 is YFSETQ.

The rearrangement joins TRBV20-1 to TRBJ2-5; perhaps TRBD1 as D (6 bases). The closer fit of TRBJ2-7 to the DNA end suggests the J call may be wrong. The CDR3 consists of 14 residues. Per the germline V gene, CDR1 is DFQATT and CDR2 is SNEGSKA (reference sequence). The CDR3 sequence: CSAGKPDSSYEQYF. The CDR3, as DNA: TGCAGTGCTGGAAAACCGGACAGTTCCTACGAGCAGTACTTC.

The chain uses TRBV3-1 and TRBJ2-1; the match to TRBD2 covers 11 bases. V was pared by 0 bases and J by 0 bases, with 7 bases of the junction left unmatched. CDR3 length: 19 amino acids. CDR1 is LGHDT, CDR2 YNNKEL, per germline (reference sequence). CDR3 sequence: CASSQDIPGLADSYNEQFF. In DNA, the CDR3 is TGTGCCAGCAGCCAAGATATCCCGGGACTAGCGGACTCCTACAATGAGCAGTTCTTC.

The J gene is TRBJ2-3, the V gene TRBV29-1, with 9 bases that match TRBD2. CDR1 is SQVTM, CDR2 ANQGSEA, per germline. The length of the CDR3 is 14 residues. V trimming: 5 bases; J trimming: 0 bases; junction bases outside the gene matches: 3. CDR3 amino acids: CSVNLAGSTDTQYF. For the CDR3, the DNA is TGCAGCGTTAATCTAGCGGGAAGCACAGATACGCAGTATTTT.

This clonotype is a singleton in its sample. The CDR3: CASSYGGPSYEQYF. The CDR3 region has the DNA TGTGCCAGCAGTTATGGGGGTCCCTCCTACGAGCAGTACTTC. The J gene is TRBJ2-4, the V gene TRBV6-6; possibly TRBD1 or TRBD2 for D (5 bases each). Judging by the DNA end, TRBJ2-7 fits better; the J call may be wrong. This CDR3 contains 14 residues. Per germline, CDR1 MNHNY and CDR2 SVGAGI (reference sequence).

The genes are TRBV5-1 and TRBJ2-3; no definite D call. Germline assignment: CDR1 SGHRS and CDR2 YFSETQ. There are 14 residues in the CDR3. V was pared by 4 bases and J by 5 bases, with 14 bases between. The CDR3 region is CASSLGSRGDTQYF. In nucleotides, the CDR3 is TGCGCCAGCAGCCTGGGGTCCAGAGGAGATACGCAGTATTTT.

V usage is TRBV7-2 and J usage is TRBJ2-7, with D perhaps matching TRBD2 (5 bases). The CDR3 loop spans 14 amino acids. V lost 5 bases and J lost 0, with 11 bases in between. Looked up from germline, CDR1 is SGHTA and CDR2 is FQGNSA. This CDR3 reads CASSPDSHSYEQYF. CDR3 in DNA: TGTGCCAGCAGCCCGGACTCGCACTCCTACGAGCAGTACTTC.

The gene calls are TRBV5-1 and TRBJ1-5, with unresolved D. The germline V and J ends were trimmed by 0 bases and 3 bases, with 7 bases remaining between them. Germline CDR1 is SGHRS and CDR2 is YFSETQ. CDR3 length equals 14 residues. DNA of the CDR3: TGCGCCAGCAGCTTGGAAGGGATCAATCAGCCCCAGCATTTT. Translating it yields CASSLEGINQPQHF.

There are a few counts of this clonotype. This rearrangement joins TRBV29-1 to TRBJ2-7; either TRBD1 or TRBD2 may supply D (5 bases each). The V gene lost 4 bases and the J gene lost 2 bases, with 15 bases spanning the gap. This CDR3 has 14 residues. Germline assignment: CDR1 SQVTM and CDR2 ANQGSEA. In nucleotides, the CDR3 is TGCAGCGTTGCGGGAAAGGTGGGGGCCTACGAGCAGTACTTC. Its protein product is CSVAGKVGAYEQYF.

This clonotype was observed many times. The chain combines TRBV5-1 with TRBJ1-2; D gene unclear. Germline CDR1 reads SGHRS; CDR2 reads YFSETQ. This CDR3 has 11 amino acids. V was shortened by 0 bases and J by 8 bases, with 5 bases between the two germline ends. CDR3 loop: CASSLDGGYTF. The CDR3, as DNA: TGCGCCAGCAGCTTGGACGGGGGCTACACCTTC.

The chain is built from TRBV6-6 and TRBJ2-1, with 10 positions matching TRBD2. Germline V gene lookup returns CDR1 MNHNY and CDR2 SVGAGI (reference sequence). CDR3 size: 13 residues. V was clipped by 6 bases and J by 7 bases; unmatched bases: 3. The chain's CDR3 is CASSGLAANEQFF. In DNA form, the CDR3 reads TGTGCCAGCAGCGGACTAGCGGCGAATGAGCAGTTCTTC.

The rearrangement links TRBV20-1 to TRBJ2-3, with 7 positions matching TRBD2. The CDR3 runs to 12 residues. Trimming took 6 bases from V and 5 from J; bases not matched to a gene: 5. Germline V gives CDR1 DFQATT, CDR2 SNEGSKA (reference sequence). The CDR3 reads CSALIAGDTQYF. CDR3 sequence (DNA): TGCAGTGCCTTAATAGCGGGAGATACGCAGTATTTT.

The V call is TRBV20-1, the J call TRBJ2-5; D gene ambiguous. This CDR3 spans 12 amino acids. Germline lookup yields CDR1 DFQATT and CDR2 SNEGSKA (reference sequence). V was cut by 3 bases and J by 1 base, with 6 bases left in between. CDR3 bases: TGCAGTGCTAGGGCAGGCCAAGAGACCCAGTACTTC. Its translation: CSARAGQETQYF.